Below, 18 T cell receptor beta chains from the same sample are listed, as sequenced in a study of cytomegalovirus exposure and HLA in healthy donors. 60 Vbeta and 13 Jbeta primers were used in PCR. Assay used: immunoSEQ multiplex PCR; TCRdb lists only in-frame clones, some missing. Among about 180,000 clones listed, roughly 80% were seen once. Sequencing was carried out using PBMCs. All receptors derive from a man between 25 and 39 years old in good health and CMV-seronegative.

This chain connects TRBV7-9 to TRBJ2-7; 7 bases map to TRBD1. The germline V gene has CDR1 SEHNR and CDR2 FQNEAQ (reference sequence). The J segment lost 6 bases and the V segment lost 4 bases, leaving 9 bases of the junction unmatched. The CDR3 has 14 residues. The CDR3 nucleotides are TGTGCCAGCAGCTCGCGAGACAGGGTGGGCGAGCAGTACTTC. Residues: CASSSRDRVGEQYF.

J is TRBJ1-1 and V is TRBV5-6, with D uncertain. The CDR3 has 13 residues. The V end lost 3 bases, the J end lost 4 bases, and 10 bases lay between the germline ends. Germline CDR1 and CDR2: SGHDT and YYEEEE. CDR3 bases: TGTGCCAGCAGCTGGGGAGGTGGCACTGAAGCTTTCTTT. It encodes CASSWGGGTEAFF.

The genes are TRBV5-1 and TRBJ2-7; D is perhaps TRBD2 (7 bases). The germline gives CDR1 SGHRS, CDR2 YFSETQ. This CDR3 is 15 amino acids long. The V end lost 0 bases, the J end lost 1 base, and 11 bases lay between the germline ends. CDR3 amino acids: CASSLGGGGSYEQYF. In DNA, the CDR3 is TGCGCCAGCAGCTTGGGGGGGGGCGGTTCCTACGAGCAGTACTTC.

The chain carries TRBV5-1 and TRBJ2-1; TRBD2 matches 12 bases. The CDR3 is 15 amino acids. Germline lookup yields CDR1 SGHRS and CDR2 YFSETQ. Losses at the gene ends were 5 bases for V and 7 bases for J; bases not matched to a gene: 7. The CDR3 reads CASRPTSGSGNEQFF. CDR3 coding DNA: TGCGCCAGCAGACCGACTAGCGGGAGTGGTAATGAGCAGTTCTTC.

J is TRBJ2-2 and V is TRBV11-3; 7 bases line up with TRBD1. Trimming took 6 bases from V and 4 from J; bases not matched to a gene: 8. This CDR3 comprises 15 residues. Per germline, CDR1 SGHNT and CDR2 YENEEA. The chain's CDR3 is CASSVRGFGTGELFF. The DNA of the CDR3 is TGTGCCAGCAGTGTCAGGGGGTTCGGCACCGGGGAGCTGTTTTTT.

The genes are TRBV7-2 and TRBJ2-7; possibly TRBD2 for D (5 bases). Germline CDR1 and CDR2: SGHTA and FQGNSA. V shed 5 bases and J shed 3 bases, with 26 bases lying between them. This CDR3 contains 18 residues. As DNA, the CDR3 is TGTGCCAGCAGCCCACAACTACGCCGGCCCGGGATCAGCTACGAGCAGTACTTC. Translated: CASSPQLRRPGISYEQYF.

CDR3 DNA sequence: TGTGCCAGCAGTAAAACAGGGGGAAGCTCCTACAATGAGCAGTTCTTC. It specifies CASSKTGGSSYNEQFF. The rearrangement joins TRBV28 to TRBJ2-1; 8 bases line up with TRBD1. The CDR3 has 16 amino acids. Trimming took 5 bases from V and 0 from J; bases not matched to a gene: 6. Germline assignment: CDR1 MDHEN and CDR2 SYDVKM.

The rearrangement links TRBV27 to TRBJ2-1, with TRBD2 matching over 9 bases. The germline V gene has CDR1 MNHEY and CDR2 SMNVEV (reference sequence). V lost 4 bases and J lost 7; bases outside the gene matches: 8. The CDR3 loop spans 15 amino acids. CDR3 in amino acids: CASSSPTAGGNEQFF. CDR3 sequence (DNA): TGTGCCAGCAGTTCTCCTACGGCGGGAGGGAATGAGCAGTTCTTC.

The genes are TRBV30 and TRBJ1-6, with TRBD1 identical over 7 bases. The CDR3 has 16 residues. The germline gives CDR1 GTSNPN, CDR2 SVGIG (reference sequence). The ends lost 8 bases at V and 2 bases at J; junction bases unmatched: 12. CDR3: CAGRTGAATYNSPLHF. In DNA, the CDR3 is TGTGCCGGACGGACAGGCGCCGCCACCTATAATTCACCCCTCCACTTT.

This chain uses TRBV19 with TRBJ1-1; no firm D call. The V end lost 3 bases, the J end lost 4 bases, and 18 bases lay between the germline ends. Germline V gives CDR1 LNHDA, CDR2 SQIVND (reference sequence). This CDR3 region has 16 residues. CDR3 residues: CASSIYPGFQGTEAFF. The CDR3 DNA is TGTGCCAGTAGTATTTATCCAGGCTTCCAAGGCACTGAAGCTTTCTTT.

This clone turned up a few times. The chain combines TRBV28 with TRBJ2-6, with a tentative D call TRBD2 (5 bases). Germline CDR1 and CDR2: MDHEN and SYDVKM. There are 17 residues in the CDR3. Trimming pared 7 bases from V and 0 bases from J, leaving 16 bases between. CDR3 residues: CASTSPGFDSGANVLTF. The CDR3 nucleotides read TGTGCCAGCACCTCCCCGGGATTCGACTCTGGGGCCAACGTCCTGACTTTC.

V is TRBV4-2 and J is TRBJ2-4, with 10 bases identical to TRBD2. CDR3 length: 19 amino acids. J lost 0 bases, V lost 0 bases, and 8 bases had no gene match. CDR1 and CDR2 from the germline V gene are LGHNA and YNFKEQ. CDR3 residues: CASSQDRTSGVLAKNIQYF. The DNA for the CDR3 is TGTGCCAGCAGCCAAGATCGGACTAGCGGAGTTCTAGCCAAAAACATTCAGTACTTC.

This chain uses TRBV28 with TRBJ2-1, with 9 bases aligning to TRBD2. Losses at the gene ends were 3 bases for V and 7 bases for J; bases not matched to a gene: 7. This CDR3 has 15 amino acids. Per the germline V gene, CDR1 is MDHEN and CDR2 is SYDVKM. The CDR3 DNA is TGTGCCAGCAGTTTTGGCGGGGGGGGAGGGAATGAGCAGTTCTTC. Translated, it gives CASSFGGGGGNEQFF.

This clone was counted once. The chain joins TRBV5-1 to TRBJ1-4; D remains ambiguous. Germline V lookup: CDR1 SGHRS, CDR2 YFSETQ. The CDR3 consists of 17 residues. Trimming shortened V by 1 base and J by 0 bases, and 13 bases separated the two germline ends. For the CDR3, the DNA is TGCGCCAGCAGCTTGTTAGGTTCGACAACAACTAATGAAAAACTGTTTTTT. Its translation is CASSLLGSTTTNEKLFF.

The chain employs TRBV11-2 and TRBJ2-5; a possible D gene is TRBD2 (6 bases). The V gene lost 5 bases and the J gene lost 10 bases, with 20 bases spanning the gap. Per the germline V gene, CDR1 is SGHAT and CDR2 is FQNNGV. The CDR3 spans 14 residues. The CDR3 sequence: CASSTPRGPGGQYF. CDR3 coding DNA: TGTGCCAGCAGCACTCCCCGGGGACCCGGGGGCCAGTACTTC.

V and J are TRBV6-6 and TRBJ2-5, with D perhaps matching TRBD2 (5 bases). The last part of the DNA fits TRBJ2-7 better; the J call may be wrong. The length of the CDR3 is 14 residues. The germline CDR1 and CDR2 sequences are MNHNY and SVGAGI (reference sequence). CDR3 nucleotides: TGTGCCAGCAGTTACCCTCCTAGCACCTACGAGCAGTACTTC. Its protein is CASSYPPSTYEQYF.

This chain links TRBV18 with TRBJ2-1; tentative D call: TRBD1 (5 bases). The CDR3 has 16 amino acids. The V end lost 0 bases, the J end lost 8 bases, and 17 bases lay between the germline ends. Germline V gene data show CDR1 as KGHSH and CDR2 as LQKENI. The CDR3 DNA reads as TGTGCCAGCTCACCACCCCAGCCTTCAGGGTTCGATGAGCAGTTCTTC. Amino acids: CASSPPQPSGFDEQFF.

The rearrangement links TRBV9 to TRBJ2-7, with unresolved D. Germline V gene lookup returns CDR1 SGDLS and CDR2 YYNGEE. The V gene lost 1 base and the J gene lost 4 bases, with 12 bases spanning the gap. This CDR3 comprises 14 residues. CDR3 residues: CASSVSMGAYEQYF. The CDR3 DNA sequence: TGTGCCAGCAGCGTAAGCATGGGCGCGTACGAGCAGTACTTC.